This entry lists 27 T cell receptor beta chains sequenced from one sample in a study of spatial heterogeneity in lung cancer. Study results and limitations: The study found that expanded intratumoral alpha and beta TCR counts tracked tumor mutation counts.

TCRdb recomputed calls from the 5' RACE reads with MiXCR, one row per CDR3 protein. The repertoire holds 20,000 to 30,000 distinct CDR3 sequences, roughly 10% seen once, with approximately 7.7% in the top ten. No antigen has been assigned to these receptors. Described time point: sample taken at primary tumor resection. Material: lung tumor tissue, obtained at surgery. The receptors were gathered from a male donor with early-stage non-small cell lung cancer.

This clonotype was counted at least ten times. The rearrangement uses TRBV7-8 and TRBJ1-6; D is perhaps TRBD1 (6 bases). Germline V gives CDR1 SGHVS, CDR2 FQNEAQ. The CDR3 is made up of 17 amino acids. V lost 6 bases and J lost 6, with 21 bases in between. CDR3 protein: CASSLGVGGAINSPLHF. CDR3 in DNA: TGTGCCAGCAGTCTAGGGGTCGGGGGCGCGATTAATTCACCCCTCCACTTT.

This chain joins TRBV7-9 and TRBJ2-3; D is possibly TRBD1 or TRBD2 (5 bases each). V was shortened by 3 bases and J by 0 bases, with 13 bases between the two germline ends. This CDR3 comprises 16 residues. CDR1 SEHNR and CDR2 FQNEAQ come from the germline V gene (reference sequence). The CDR3 coding sequence is TGTGCCAGCAGCTTTCTGCGGTGGGGGAGCACAGATACGCAGTATTTT. It translates to CASSFLRWGSTDTQYF.

The chain links TRBV6-1 to TRBJ2-1; 7 bases agree with TRBD2. Germline CDR1 is MNHNS and CDR2 is SASEGT. This CDR3 spans 12 amino acids. Trimming removed 7 bases from V and 9 bases from J; junction bases left unmatched: 6. CDR3 sequence reads: CASTRTSSEQFF. The CDR3 nucleotides read TGTGCCAGCACTAGGACTAGTAGTGAGCAGTTCTTC.

The chain is built from TRBV6-5 and TRBJ2-7; D is perhaps TRBD2 (5 bases). Germline loops: CDR1 MNHEY, CDR2 SVGAGI. The CDR3 loop spans 17 amino acids. The V end lost 7 bases, the J end lost 0 bases, and 22 bases lay between the germline ends. The CDR3 here is CASKNFGVGAVSYEQYF. The CDR3 DNA reads TGTGCCAGCAAGAATTTTGGCGTCGGAGCGGTCTCCTACGAGCAGTACTTC.

In this sample, this clonotype turned up a few times. V usage is TRBV9 and J usage is TRBJ2-2, with TRBD2 matching over 12 bases. There are 18 residues in the CDR3. Germline V CDR1 and CDR2: SGDLS, YYNGEE. The trim removed 3 bases at V and 0 bases at J, leaving 6 bases unmatched. The CDR3 coding sequence is TGTGCCAGCAGCGCCCGGACTAGCGGGGAATCGAACACCGGGGAGCTGTTTTTT. Residues: CASSARTSGESNTGELFF.

This clonotype was seen repeatedly, ten times or more. The V call is TRBV10-2, the J call TRBJ2-3; D perhaps matches TRBD2 (6 bases). The germline V gene encodes CDR1 WSHSY and CDR2 SAAADI. This CDR3 is built from 16 residues. V was pared by 0 bases and J by 6 bases, with 16 bases between. In DNA, the CDR3 is TGCGCCAGCAGTGAGTCTGGGGACTTCGTACAGGATACGCAGTATTTT. This codes for CASSESGDFVQDTQYF.

Many counts were recorded for this clonotype. The chain employs TRBV9 and TRBJ2-5, with 8 bases aligning to TRBD1. Germline V gene sequence: CDR1 SGDLS, CDR2 YYNGEE. The CDR3 totals 14 residues. The J segment lost 5 bases and the V segment lost 7 bases, leaving 10 bases of the junction unmatched. DNA of the CDR3: TGTGCCAGCGCGGACAGGGAGTATTCGGAGACCCAGTACTTC. It encodes CASADREYSETQYF.

This clonotype has only a few counts. J is TRBJ2-3 and V is TRBV7-3, with a possible D match to TRBD2 (6 bases). This CDR3 is built from 15 residues. Germline assignment: CDR1 SGHTA and CDR2 FQGTGA. V was cut by 3 bases and J by 0 bases, with 10 bases left in between. The CDR3 DNA sequence: TGTGCCAGCAGCTTCGCCGGAGGGAGCACAGATACGCAGTATTTT. Its protein is CASSFAGGSTDTQYF. Variable domain in full (rest from reference TRBV7-3 and TRBJ2-3): GAGVSQTPSNKVTEKGKYVELRCDPISGHTALYWYRQSLGQGPEFLIYFQGTGAADDSGLPNDRFFAVRPEGSVSTLKIQRTERGDSAVYLCASSFAGGSTDTQYFGPGTRLTVL.

This clonotype appeared a few times. This sequence joins TRBV7-6 and TRBJ2-2; D gene ambiguous. The V end was cut by 4 bases, the J end by 6 bases, with 9 bases between. The CDR3 consists of 13 residues. Germline V gene data show CDR1 as SGHVS and CDR2 as FNYEAQ. The CDR3: CASSSLNSGELFF. The DNA for the CDR3 is TGTGCCAGCAGCTCCTTGAATTCCGGGGAGCTGTTTTTT.

This clonotype was seen only a few times. The rearrangement uses TRBV20-1 and TRBJ2-3; D call uncertain. Deletions cut 0 bases from V and 1 base from J, with 8 bases between. The CDR3 runs 14 residues. In germline, CDR1 is DFQATT, CDR2 SNEGSKA (reference sequence). The CDR3 is CSARDLGGTDTQYF. The DNA of the CDR3 is TGCAGTGCTAGAGATCTGGGCGGCACAGATACGCAGTATTTT.

Ten or more counts support this clonotype. This rearrangement joins TRBV5-6 to TRBJ1-3, with 7 bases matching TRBD1. Losses at the gene ends were 1 base for V and 4 bases for J; bases not matched to a gene: 17. Germline values: CDR1 SGHDT, CDR2 YYEEEE. The CDR3 length is 19 residues. DNA for the CDR3: TGTGCCAGCAGCTTGCGCGGGGGATCCAAGGGACAGATCGGAAACACCATATATTTT. Protein sequence: CASSLRGGSKGQIGNTIYF.

This clonotype was found many times. This chain links TRBV20-1 with TRBJ2-6, with D unclear. CDR3 length: 14 residues. The germline CDR1 and CDR2 sequences are DFQATT and SNEGSKA (reference sequence). V dropped 5 bases and J dropped 5 bases, with 13 bases sitting between them. CDR3 DNA: TGCAGTGCTCCCCCTGGGGTCTGGGCCAACGTCCTGACTTTC. Protein: CSAPPGVWANVLTF.

Only one count was recorded for this clonotype. This chain links TRBV7-2 with TRBJ2-1; D remains unclear. The CDR3 extends over 15 amino acids. Germline CDR1 is SGHTA and CDR2 is FQGNSA. V gave up 1 base and J gave up 9 bases, with 16 bases separating them. The CDR3 loop reads CASSLDGVSLGEQFF. CDR3 DNA: TGTGCCAGCAGCTTAGATGGGGTTAGTCTCGGTGAGCAGTTCTTC.

Comments on this clonotype: At one end the junction does not follow the germline gene, possibly because of a read error. The chain recombines TRBV7-9 with TRBJ1-4; D is unclear. CDR1 and CDR2 (germline): SEHNR, FQNEAQ (reference sequence). The CDR3 sequence is 13 residues long. In DNA, the CDR3 is TGTGCCAGCAGCCTAGCAGGAGGGGAAAAACTGTTTTTT. It codes for CASSLAGGEKLFF.

The chain joins TRBV9 to TRBJ2-7, with no clear D. The germline V and J ends were trimmed by 0 bases and 4 bases, with 8 bases remaining between them. Germline V gene data show CDR1 as SGDLS and CDR2 as YYNGEE. This CDR3 is built from 13 residues. The CDR3 is CASSVDLGYEQYF. The CDR3 region has the DNA TGTGCCAGCAGCGTAGATCTGGGGTACGAGCAGTACTTC.

The V call is TRBV6-6, the J call TRBJ2-1; tentative D call: TRBD2 (6 bases). The V gene's germline CDR1 is MNHNY and CDR2 SVGAGI (reference sequence). The V end was cut by 7 bases, the J end by 7 bases, with 17 bases between. CDR3 length: 14 amino acids. For the CDR3, the DNA is TGTGCCAGCACCCCCGCGGGGATTGGTAATGAGCAGTTCTTC. This codes for CASTPAGIGNEQFF.

In this sample, this clonotype is medium-sized. The V call is TRBV5-1, the J call TRBJ1-2; D remains ambiguous. The CDR3 is 14 residues long. Trimming stripped 2 bases from V and 2 bases from J, with 10 bases between. Germline CDR1 is SGHRS and CDR2 is YFSETQ. CDR3 sequence reads: CASSLQNLNYGYTF. DNA for the CDR3: TGCGCCAGCAGCTTACAGAACCTCAACTATGGCTACACCTTC.

This clonotype has a count of ten or more. The chain links TRBV7-6 to TRBJ1-4; D gene uncertain. The CDR3 totals 16 residues. The V and J ends lost 4 bases and 5 bases respectively, with 17 bases between them. Germline CDR1 is SGHVS and CDR2 is FNYEAQ. Here the CDR3 reads CASSSYSGSLNEKLFF. CDR3 sequence (DNA): TGTGCCAGCAGCTCTTATTCTGGGTCTTTAAATGAAAAACTGTTTTTT.

Many counts were recorded for this clonotype. V is TRBV12-3 or TRBV12-4 and J is TRBJ2-2; the D gene is possibly TRBD1 (6 bases). V was cut by 5 bases and J by 4 bases, with 14 bases left in between. This CDR3 has 15 residues. The chain's CDR3 is CASSLGVGGTGELFF. CDR3 coding DNA: TGTGCCAGCAGTCTCGGGGTAGGGGGCACCGGGGAGCTGTTTTTT.

This clonotype was counted ten times or more. This rearrangement joins TRBV20-1 to TRBJ1-5, with D maybe TRBD1 (6 bases). CDR3 length: 13 residues. V shed 4 bases and J shed 2 bases, with 9 bases lying between them. Germline-derived CDR1 and CDR2 are DFQATT and SNEGSKA (reference sequence). The CDR3 sequence: CSATRQGNQPQHF. The CDR3 nucleotides read TGCAGTGCTACCAGACAGGGCAATCAGCCCCAGCATTTT.

This clonotype has more than one count but fewer than ten. V gene TRBV7-3 combines with J gene TRBJ1-2; 9 bases are a match to TRBD1. CDR3 size: 13 residues. The V gene end was trimmed by 4 bases and the J gene end by 8 bases; junction bases not matched to a gene: 5. Germline CDR1 reads SGHTA; CDR2 reads FQGTGA. The CDR3 coding sequence is TGTGCCAGCAGCTCAGGACAGGGGCGAGGCTACACCTTC. This translates into CASSSGQGRGYTF.

This clonotype has at least ten counts. The chain joins TRBV28 to TRBJ2-2; TRBD1 aligns across 10 bases. J lost 7 bases, V lost 2 bases, and 7 bases had no gene match. CDR3 length: 16 residues. CDR1 is MDHEN and CDR2 is SYDVKM in the germline V gene. The DNA for the CDR3 is TGTGCCAGCAGTTTAGGGACAGGGGTGAGCGGCGGGGAGCTGTTTTTT. It codes for CASSLGTGVSGGELFF.

This clonotype was picked up many times. The chain carries TRBV6-2 or TRBV6-3 and TRBJ2-5; D perhaps matches TRBD1 (5 bases). The CDR3 has 15 residues. V was trimmed by 6 bases and J by 2 bases, leaving 16 bases between them. Germline V CDR1 and CDR2: MNHEY, SVGEGT. CDR3 nucleotides: TGTGCCAGCAGAAACGGGCAGGGATGGCAAGAGACCCAGTACTTC. Amino acid sequence: CASRNGQGWQETQYF.

This clonotype has only a few counts. The CDR3 DNA reads as TGCAGCGTTGACCCAGGAGCGGGGAGCACAGATACGCAGTATTTT. This encodes CSVDPGAGSTDTQYF. The chain couples TRBV29-1 to TRBJ2-3, with TRBD2 matching 7 bases. Per germline, CDR1 SQVTM and CDR2 ANQGSEA. The CDR3 loop spans 15 amino acids. V lost 3 bases and J lost 0; bases outside the gene matches: 6.

This clonotype counts as medium-sized. V and J are TRBV6-2 or TRBV6-3 and TRBJ2-7, with TRBD1 identical over 9 bases. V lost 2 bases and J lost 7; bases outside the gene matches: 3. Looked up from germline, CDR1 is MNHEY and CDR2 is SVGEGT. The CDR3 spans 13 residues. CDR3 amino acids: CASSYGQGWEQYF. The CDR3 DNA is TGTGCCAGCAGTTACGGACAGGGGTGGGAGCAGTACTTC.

This clonotype has ten or more counts. J is TRBJ1-5 and V is TRBV6-1; D is perhaps TRBD1 (6 bases). The CDR3 has 13 amino acids. CDR1 is MNHNS and CDR2 is SASEGT in the germline V gene. V was shortened by 7 bases and J by 2 bases, with 9 bases between the two germline ends. CDR3 coding DNA: TGTGCCAGCATCCGACAGGGCAATCAGCCCCAGCATTTT. Protein product: CASIRQGNQPQHF.

This clonotype ranks as medium-sized. This rearrangement joins TRBV20-1 to TRBJ2-7; no definite D call. Trimming left V 0 bases short and J 0 bases short, with 12 bases between. This CDR3 region has 15 residues. CDR1 DFQATT and CDR2 SNEGSKA come from the germline V gene (reference sequence). In DNA, the CDR3 is TGCAGTGCTAGAGATTGGCAGAGAAGCTCCTACGAGCAGTACTTC. This translates into CSARDWQRSSYEQYF.